This section outlines one T cell receptor (beta chain) sequence together with its context. These data come from a study of T cell responses to AZD1222 COVID-19 vaccine. Sequencing was performed with immunoSEQ multiplex PCR; in TCRdb, only in-frame clones are kept and a portion is missing. The sample includes 130,000 to 150,000 clones, around 90% of them seen just once. This TCR was recovered from an adult who received the AZD1222 COVID-19 vaccine. This specimen was peripheral blood, taken 28 days after the second AZD1222 dose.

The CDR3 coding sequence is TGCGCCAGCAGCTTGGGACAGGTTGTGTCCTATGGCTACACCTTC. It is translated as CASSLGQVVSYGYTF. The chain links TRBV5-1 to TRBJ1-2; D may be TRBD1 (6 bases). Trimming removed 0 bases at V and 4 bases at J, with 13 bases between. The CDR3 extends over 15 amino acids. Germline values: CDR1 SGHRS, CDR2 YFSETQ. The whole variable domain, filled in from reference TRBV5-1 and TRBJ1-2, reads KAGVTQTPRYLIKTRGQQVTLSCSPISGHRSVSWYQQTPGQGLQFLFEYFSETQRNKGNFPGRFSGRQFSNSRSEMNVSTLELGDSALYLCASSLGQVVSYGYTFGSGTRLTVV.